This T cell receptor beta chain was obtained from a study of blood T cell repertoires in COVID-19. Whole-study context: The United States, Italy and Spain supplied acute and convalescent COVID-19 samples. T cells, B-cell-depleted T cells, or PBMCs provided the cDNA or gDNA that served as material.

Per the original data handling: For nucleated cells, counts were estimated from reference gene primer amplification. The assay was immunoSEQ multiplex PCR, and TCRdb's table has in-frame clones only and misses some. That table furnishes V, J and clone size, whereas the DNA furnished D and trimming. The repertoire consists of about 360,000 clones, with around 90% occurring once and the leading ten covering around 3%. What was sequenced was peripheral blood. This TCR came from a human donor in a cohort sampled during active COVID-19.

The CDR3 region has the DNA TGTGCCTGGAGTCCCCGGGTATACACTGAAGCTTTCTTT. This sequence encodes CAWSPRVYTEAFF. The chain carries TRBV30 and TRBJ1-1; D unresolved. Deletions cut 2 bases from V and 3 bases from J, with 10 bases between. In germline, CDR1 is GTSNPN, CDR2 SVGIG (reference sequence). CDR3 length equals 13 residues.